This T cell receptor beta chain was identified in a study of T cell responses to AZD1222 COVID-19 vaccine. The study's findings and limits: Targets within unmutated variant regions were reportedly found for nearly half of spike-specific TCRs. White British people made up most donors, females outnumbered males, and clonal diversity was possibly underestimated. Across spike, vaccine-associated CD4 TCRs were found, dominant at 160-218 and 743-854.

The assay was immunoSEQ multiplex PCR, and TCRdb's table has in-frame clones only and misses some. This sample has 95,000 to 120,000 clones, with about nine tenths found just once. To note about this clone: Its antigen remains unidentified.

V lost 4 bases to trimming and J lost 7 bases; unmatched junction nucleotides: 1. Germline V lookup: CDR1 SGHTA, CDR2 FQGTGA. This CDR3 region has 12 residues. The sample here was peripheral blood, taken on day 0 of MenACWY control vaccination. The chain links TRBV7-3 to TRBJ2-7; TRBD2 matches at 10 bases. This TCR came from an adult in good health. CDR3 sequence (DNA): TGTGCCAGCAGCTCTAGCGGGGGTGAGCAGTACTTC. Encoded protein: CASSSSGGEQYF.